The 19 T cell receptor beta chains below come from one sample, sequenced in a study of blood T cell repertoires in COVID-19 (TCRdb year 2020). The library was prepared using the immunoSEQ multiplex PCR assay. The source is immuneACCESS, and TCRdb retained only in-frame sequences with V and J called. Part of the clones is not carried over; for the studies checked, unresolved V genes explain less than half of this, and the remainder is unexplained. The sample yields 400,000 to 450,000 clones; 80% to 90% were counted once. More than 1.4% of the sample is taken by the ten largest. The sequenced sample consisted of peripheral blood. The receptors here all came from a woman younger than 45 with active or convalescent COVID-19.

The chain carries TRBV7-2 and TRBJ2-7; possibly TRBD1 for D (5 bases). V shed 1 base and J shed 3 bases, with 13 bases lying between them. In germline, CDR1 is SGHTA, CDR2 FQGNSA. This CDR3 has 15 residues. The CDR3 reads CASSLVQGFVYEQYF. The CDR3 coding sequence is TGTGCCAGCAGCTTAGTGCAGGGTTTTGTCTACGAGCAGTACTTC.

In nucleotides, the CDR3 is TGTGCCAGCGAGGGATACTCCGGGACTAACTATGGCTACACCTTC. Its translation: CASEGYSGTNYGYTF. The V gene is TRBV6-5, the J gene TRBJ1-2; D gene unclear. The V gene lost 8 bases and the J gene lost 0 bases, with 16 bases spanning the gap. From germline, CDR1 is MNHEY and CDR2 SVGAGI. This CDR3 has 15 residues.

This chain joins TRBV6-1 and TRBJ1-2, with D perhaps TRBD1 (6 bases). Trimming stripped 1 base from V and 4 bases from J, with 13 bases between. The CDR3 has 15 amino acids. From germline, CDR1 is MNHNS and CDR2 SASEGT. The CDR3 spells CASSEDAGAIYGYTF. The CDR3 region has the DNA TGTGCCAGCAGTGAAGATGCAGGGGCGATCTATGGCTACACCTTC.

The chain employs TRBV28 and TRBJ1-1; TRBD1 matches 11 bases. V shed 5 bases and J 3 bases; nucleotides not matched to a gene: 17. Germline CDR1 MDHEN, CDR2 SYDVKM. This CDR3 has 19 residues. CDR3 in amino acids: CASSRTQGTDRGRDTEAFF. The CDR3, as DNA: TGTGCCAGCAGTCGGACCCAAGGGACGGACAGGGGGCGGGACACTGAAGCTTTCTTT.

V is TRBV27 and J is TRBJ2-5; D uncertain. Per germline, CDR1 MNHEY and CDR2 SMNVEV (reference sequence). The germline V and J ends were trimmed by 6 bases and 4 bases, with 6 bases remaining between them. CDR3 size: 11 residues. The CDR3 DNA reads as TGTGCCAGCAGCTACTTAGAGACCCAGTACTTC. It translates to CASSYLETQYF.

CDR3 sequence reads: CASSQVLAALNTEAFF. The CDR3 coding sequence is TGTGCCAGCAGCCAAGTCCTGGCGGCATTGAACACTGAAGCTTTCTTT. The V call is TRBV3-1 (or the pseudogene TRBV3-2), the J call TRBJ1-1; unclear D gene. The V gene lost 1 base and the J gene lost 0 bases, with 12 bases spanning the gap. Germline V lookup: CDR1 LGHDT, CDR2 YNNKEL (reference sequence). This CDR3 is 16 amino acids long.

The chain couples TRBV19 to TRBJ2-1; D gene uncertain. Germline values: CDR1 LNHDA, CDR2 SQIVND (reference sequence). The CDR3 covers 13 residues. Trimming took off 3 bases at V and 6 bases at J, with 9 bases between the two ends. CDR3 residues: CASSINPSNEQFF. DNA for the CDR3: TGTGCCAGTAGTATCAACCCGAGCAATGAGCAGTTCTTC.

The chain couples TRBV6-5 to TRBJ1-6; 7 nucleotides agree with TRBD1. The CDR3 is made up of 16 amino acids. Trimming cost V 2 bases and J 6 bases; bases outside gene matches: 7. The germline V gene has CDR1 MNHEY and CDR2 SVGAGI. DNA of the CDR3: TGTGCCAGCAGTTACGAAACCGGGACAGCTAATTCACCCCTCCACTTT. This translates into CASSYETGTANSPLHF.

The V gene is TRBV10-3, the J gene TRBJ2-7, with TRBD1 matching 7 bases. Germline CDR1 and CDR2: ENHRY and SYGVKD. V gave up 4 bases and J gave up 5 bases; unmatched junction bases: 8. The CDR3 consists of 14 residues. This CDR3 reads CAISASTGSNEQYF. DNA of the CDR3: TGTGCCATCAGTGCGTCGACAGGGAGCAACGAGCAGTACTTC.

The V call is TRBV12-3 or TRBV12-4, the J call TRBJ1-6; 9 nucleotides align to TRBD1. Trimming took 5 bases from V and 10 from J; bases not matched to a gene: 3. This CDR3 has 13 residues. The DNA of the CDR3 is TGTGCCAGCAGTGGACAGGGGCTCTCACCCCTCCACTTT. This codes for CASSGQGLSPLHF.

V is TRBV5-6 and J is TRBJ1-6; D is unresolved. Germline V gene data show CDR1 as SGHDT and CDR2 as YYEEEE. The CDR3 spans 17 residues. V lost 5 bases, J lost 0 bases, and 15 bases lay in between. CDR3 bases: TGTGCCAGCAGGATCACTTCGGGTTTCTCCTATAATTCACCCCTCCACTTT. Its protein product is CASRITSGFSYNSPLHF.

The chain uses TRBV25-1 and TRBJ1-4; D remains unclear. CDR3 size: 15 residues. Per the germline V gene, CDR1 is MGHDK and CDR2 is SYGVNS. Trimming removed 3 bases at V and 7 bases at J, with 15 bases between. The CDR3 bases are TGTGCCAGCAGTGATTCCGAGGGTTCAGGTGAAAAACTGTTTTTT. It is translated as CASSDSEGSGEKLFF.

The gene calls are TRBV13 and TRBJ1-2; D remains unclear. The V gene lost 5 bases and the J gene lost 5 bases, with 12 bases spanning the gap. This CDR3 region has 13 residues. CDR1 is PRHDT, CDR2 FYEKMQ, per germline (reference sequence). Here the CDR3 reads CASSPFTNYGYTF. In DNA, the CDR3 is TGTGCCAGCAGCCCCTTCACAAATTATGGCTACACCTTC.

The J gene is TRBJ2-2, the V gene TRBV19; 7 nucleotides match TRBD1. CDR1 is LNHDA, CDR2 SQIVND, per germline (reference sequence). The CDR3 runs 15 residues. V lost 2 bases, J lost 4 bases, and 4 bases stayed unmatched. The CDR3 here is CASSISAGGTGELFF. As DNA, the CDR3 is TGTGCCAGTAGTATATCGGCAGGGGGCACCGGGGAGCTGTTTTTT.

The chain links TRBV2 to TRBJ2-2, with D possibly matching TRBD2 (7 bases). The CDR3 extends over 15 amino acids. The V gene's germline CDR1 is SNHLY and CDR2 FYNNEI. Trimming stripped 6 bases from V and 6 bases from J, with 17 bases between. This chain's CDR3 is CASRYPGEGAGELFF. CDR3 DNA sequence: TGTGCCAGCAGATACCCAGGGGAGGGGGCCGGGGAGCTGTTTTTT.

This chain joins TRBV11-1 and TRBJ1-1, with D hard to call. Trimming stripped 3 bases from V and 7 bases from J, with 6 bases between. This CDR3 region has 11 residues. Germline V gives CDR1 SGHAT, CDR2 FQDESV (reference sequence). The CDR3 here is CASSLGSEAFF. The CDR3 DNA reads as TGTGCCAGCAGCTTGGGCAGTGAAGCTTTCTTT.

CDR3: CATSREGTKSSYEQYF. The CDR3 nucleotides are TGTGCCACCAGCAGAGAAGGGACAAAGAGCTCCTACGAGCAGTACTTC. This sequence joins TRBV15 and TRBJ2-7; TRBD1 is a possible D gene (6 bases). There are 16 residues in the CDR3. The V end lost 0 bases, the J end lost 0 bases, and 12 bases lay between the germline ends. Germline V gives CDR1 LNHNV, CDR2 YYDKDF (reference sequence).

The chain uses TRBV5-1 and TRBJ1-2; tentative D call: TRBD1 (5 bases). From germline, CDR1 is SGHRS and CDR2 YFSETQ. Trimming left V 4 bases short and J 0 bases short, with 10 bases between. The CDR3 runs 14 residues. Here the CDR3 DNA reads TGCGCCAGCAGCCTGTCGGGGGCTAACTATGGCTACACCTTC. Protein: CASSLSGANYGYTF.

The chain is built from TRBV19 and TRBJ1-2, with TRBD1 matching 12 bases. The trim removed 6 bases at V and 7 bases at J, leaving 3 bases unmatched. The CDR3 is 13 residues long. Germline loops: CDR1 LNHDA, CDR2 SQIVND (reference sequence). Here the CDR3 reads CASRGQGALGYTF. The DNA for the CDR3 is TGTGCCAGTAGGGGACAGGGGGCGCTTGGCTACACCTTC.